A selection of T cell receptor beta chains follows, all from one sample in a study of T cells in Graves' hyperthyroidism and ophthalmopathy. TCRdb re-analysed the multiplex PCR reads in MiXCR, keeping a single row per CDR3 protein. The table shows about 260,000 distinct CDR3 sequences, with about a sixth occurring only once. Sequenced material: blood. These receptors came from a young woman with Graves' ophthalmopathy. Both conserved end residues are part of each CDR3. D genes are given only for firm matches. Size is omitted from some rows. Given values are once, few, many or a class for expanded clones.

D gene	clone size	V gene	J gene	CDR3 protein	CDR3 DNA
TRBD1	many	TRBV7-3	TRBJ1-1	CASSPDRGREAFF	TGTGCCAGCAGTCCTGACAGGGGGCGTGAAGCTTTCTTT
NA	many	TRBV3-1	TRBJ1-1	CASGPEGILTEAFF	TGTGCCAGCGGACCTGAAGGGATTCTCACTGAAGCTTTCTTT
NA	many	TRBV29-1	TRBJ2-3	CSVERVTDTQYF	TGCAGCGTTGAAAGAGTCACAGATACGCAGTATTTT
TRBD1	many	TRBV16	TRBJ1-5	CASSHQGDRGNQPQHF	TGTGCCAGCAGCCACCAGGGGGACAGGGGGAATCAGCCCCAGCATTTT
NA	many	TRBV19	TRBJ1-1	CASTKSWGTEAFF	TGTGCCAGTACCAAAAGCTGGGGCACTGAAGCTTTCTTT
TRBD2	many	TRBV15	TRBJ2-5	CATRLGRLAGRYQETQYF	TGTGCCACCAGGTTAGGGAGGTTAGCGGGAAGGTACCAAGAGACCCAGTACTTC
NA	many	TRBV7-2	TRBJ2-1	CASSLVPDSGEQFF	TGTGCCAGCAGCTTAGTACCCGACTCGGGAGAGCAGTTCTTC
TRBD2	many	TRBV5-1	TRBJ2-1	CASSFRSSLAGVFDEQFF	TGCGCCAGCAGCTTCCGCTCATCACTAGCGGGGGTCTTTGATGAGCAGTTCTTC
NA	many	TRBV7-6	TRBJ2-1	CASSLERDGHNEQFF	TGTGCCAGCAGCTTAGAGAGGGACGGCCACAATGAGCAGTTCTTC
NA	NA	TRBV27	TRBJ2-7	CASSSFTDSNYEQYF	TGTGCCAGCAGTTCTTTCACGGACAGTAACTACGAGCAGTACTTC
TRBD1	many	TRBV7-6	TRBJ2-7	CASSSRTGGPYEQYF	TGTGCCAGCAGCTCACGAACAGGGGGCCCCTACGAGCAGTACTTC
TRBD1	many	TRBV28	TRBJ1-2	CASSSRTGYGYTF	TGTGCCAGCAGTTCAAGGACAGGCTATGGCTACACCTTC
NA	many	TRBV7-2	TRBJ2-3	CASSQALGGTDTQYF	TGTGCCAGCAGCCAAGCGCTGGGGGGCACAGATACGCAGTATTTT
NA	many	TRBV15	TRBJ1-2	CATSRSKGDGYTF	TGTGCCACCAGCCGATCGAAGGGTGATGGCTACACCTTC
NA	many	TRBV27	TRBJ1-6	CASRIGVLTSSYNSPLHF	TGTGCCAGCAGGATCGGGGTACTAACTAGCTCCTATAATTCACCCCTCCACTTT
TRBD1	few	TRBV6-1	TRBJ2-2	CATWDSKTGELFF	TGTGCCACCTGGGACAGCAAGACCGGGGAGCTGTTTTTT
NA	many	TRBV28	TRBJ1-3	CASNDLVGNTIYF	TGTGCCAGCAATGACCTAGTAGGAAACACCATATATTTT
NA	many	TRBV12-3/TRBV12-4	TRBJ1-2	CASSLFGGDGYTF	TGTGCCAGCAGTTTATTTGGGGGAGACGGCTACACCTTC
NA	NA	TRBV3-1	TRBJ2-1	CASSQGVRSYNEQFF	TGTGCCAGCAGCCAAGGTGTAAGGAGTTACAATGAGCAGTTCTTC